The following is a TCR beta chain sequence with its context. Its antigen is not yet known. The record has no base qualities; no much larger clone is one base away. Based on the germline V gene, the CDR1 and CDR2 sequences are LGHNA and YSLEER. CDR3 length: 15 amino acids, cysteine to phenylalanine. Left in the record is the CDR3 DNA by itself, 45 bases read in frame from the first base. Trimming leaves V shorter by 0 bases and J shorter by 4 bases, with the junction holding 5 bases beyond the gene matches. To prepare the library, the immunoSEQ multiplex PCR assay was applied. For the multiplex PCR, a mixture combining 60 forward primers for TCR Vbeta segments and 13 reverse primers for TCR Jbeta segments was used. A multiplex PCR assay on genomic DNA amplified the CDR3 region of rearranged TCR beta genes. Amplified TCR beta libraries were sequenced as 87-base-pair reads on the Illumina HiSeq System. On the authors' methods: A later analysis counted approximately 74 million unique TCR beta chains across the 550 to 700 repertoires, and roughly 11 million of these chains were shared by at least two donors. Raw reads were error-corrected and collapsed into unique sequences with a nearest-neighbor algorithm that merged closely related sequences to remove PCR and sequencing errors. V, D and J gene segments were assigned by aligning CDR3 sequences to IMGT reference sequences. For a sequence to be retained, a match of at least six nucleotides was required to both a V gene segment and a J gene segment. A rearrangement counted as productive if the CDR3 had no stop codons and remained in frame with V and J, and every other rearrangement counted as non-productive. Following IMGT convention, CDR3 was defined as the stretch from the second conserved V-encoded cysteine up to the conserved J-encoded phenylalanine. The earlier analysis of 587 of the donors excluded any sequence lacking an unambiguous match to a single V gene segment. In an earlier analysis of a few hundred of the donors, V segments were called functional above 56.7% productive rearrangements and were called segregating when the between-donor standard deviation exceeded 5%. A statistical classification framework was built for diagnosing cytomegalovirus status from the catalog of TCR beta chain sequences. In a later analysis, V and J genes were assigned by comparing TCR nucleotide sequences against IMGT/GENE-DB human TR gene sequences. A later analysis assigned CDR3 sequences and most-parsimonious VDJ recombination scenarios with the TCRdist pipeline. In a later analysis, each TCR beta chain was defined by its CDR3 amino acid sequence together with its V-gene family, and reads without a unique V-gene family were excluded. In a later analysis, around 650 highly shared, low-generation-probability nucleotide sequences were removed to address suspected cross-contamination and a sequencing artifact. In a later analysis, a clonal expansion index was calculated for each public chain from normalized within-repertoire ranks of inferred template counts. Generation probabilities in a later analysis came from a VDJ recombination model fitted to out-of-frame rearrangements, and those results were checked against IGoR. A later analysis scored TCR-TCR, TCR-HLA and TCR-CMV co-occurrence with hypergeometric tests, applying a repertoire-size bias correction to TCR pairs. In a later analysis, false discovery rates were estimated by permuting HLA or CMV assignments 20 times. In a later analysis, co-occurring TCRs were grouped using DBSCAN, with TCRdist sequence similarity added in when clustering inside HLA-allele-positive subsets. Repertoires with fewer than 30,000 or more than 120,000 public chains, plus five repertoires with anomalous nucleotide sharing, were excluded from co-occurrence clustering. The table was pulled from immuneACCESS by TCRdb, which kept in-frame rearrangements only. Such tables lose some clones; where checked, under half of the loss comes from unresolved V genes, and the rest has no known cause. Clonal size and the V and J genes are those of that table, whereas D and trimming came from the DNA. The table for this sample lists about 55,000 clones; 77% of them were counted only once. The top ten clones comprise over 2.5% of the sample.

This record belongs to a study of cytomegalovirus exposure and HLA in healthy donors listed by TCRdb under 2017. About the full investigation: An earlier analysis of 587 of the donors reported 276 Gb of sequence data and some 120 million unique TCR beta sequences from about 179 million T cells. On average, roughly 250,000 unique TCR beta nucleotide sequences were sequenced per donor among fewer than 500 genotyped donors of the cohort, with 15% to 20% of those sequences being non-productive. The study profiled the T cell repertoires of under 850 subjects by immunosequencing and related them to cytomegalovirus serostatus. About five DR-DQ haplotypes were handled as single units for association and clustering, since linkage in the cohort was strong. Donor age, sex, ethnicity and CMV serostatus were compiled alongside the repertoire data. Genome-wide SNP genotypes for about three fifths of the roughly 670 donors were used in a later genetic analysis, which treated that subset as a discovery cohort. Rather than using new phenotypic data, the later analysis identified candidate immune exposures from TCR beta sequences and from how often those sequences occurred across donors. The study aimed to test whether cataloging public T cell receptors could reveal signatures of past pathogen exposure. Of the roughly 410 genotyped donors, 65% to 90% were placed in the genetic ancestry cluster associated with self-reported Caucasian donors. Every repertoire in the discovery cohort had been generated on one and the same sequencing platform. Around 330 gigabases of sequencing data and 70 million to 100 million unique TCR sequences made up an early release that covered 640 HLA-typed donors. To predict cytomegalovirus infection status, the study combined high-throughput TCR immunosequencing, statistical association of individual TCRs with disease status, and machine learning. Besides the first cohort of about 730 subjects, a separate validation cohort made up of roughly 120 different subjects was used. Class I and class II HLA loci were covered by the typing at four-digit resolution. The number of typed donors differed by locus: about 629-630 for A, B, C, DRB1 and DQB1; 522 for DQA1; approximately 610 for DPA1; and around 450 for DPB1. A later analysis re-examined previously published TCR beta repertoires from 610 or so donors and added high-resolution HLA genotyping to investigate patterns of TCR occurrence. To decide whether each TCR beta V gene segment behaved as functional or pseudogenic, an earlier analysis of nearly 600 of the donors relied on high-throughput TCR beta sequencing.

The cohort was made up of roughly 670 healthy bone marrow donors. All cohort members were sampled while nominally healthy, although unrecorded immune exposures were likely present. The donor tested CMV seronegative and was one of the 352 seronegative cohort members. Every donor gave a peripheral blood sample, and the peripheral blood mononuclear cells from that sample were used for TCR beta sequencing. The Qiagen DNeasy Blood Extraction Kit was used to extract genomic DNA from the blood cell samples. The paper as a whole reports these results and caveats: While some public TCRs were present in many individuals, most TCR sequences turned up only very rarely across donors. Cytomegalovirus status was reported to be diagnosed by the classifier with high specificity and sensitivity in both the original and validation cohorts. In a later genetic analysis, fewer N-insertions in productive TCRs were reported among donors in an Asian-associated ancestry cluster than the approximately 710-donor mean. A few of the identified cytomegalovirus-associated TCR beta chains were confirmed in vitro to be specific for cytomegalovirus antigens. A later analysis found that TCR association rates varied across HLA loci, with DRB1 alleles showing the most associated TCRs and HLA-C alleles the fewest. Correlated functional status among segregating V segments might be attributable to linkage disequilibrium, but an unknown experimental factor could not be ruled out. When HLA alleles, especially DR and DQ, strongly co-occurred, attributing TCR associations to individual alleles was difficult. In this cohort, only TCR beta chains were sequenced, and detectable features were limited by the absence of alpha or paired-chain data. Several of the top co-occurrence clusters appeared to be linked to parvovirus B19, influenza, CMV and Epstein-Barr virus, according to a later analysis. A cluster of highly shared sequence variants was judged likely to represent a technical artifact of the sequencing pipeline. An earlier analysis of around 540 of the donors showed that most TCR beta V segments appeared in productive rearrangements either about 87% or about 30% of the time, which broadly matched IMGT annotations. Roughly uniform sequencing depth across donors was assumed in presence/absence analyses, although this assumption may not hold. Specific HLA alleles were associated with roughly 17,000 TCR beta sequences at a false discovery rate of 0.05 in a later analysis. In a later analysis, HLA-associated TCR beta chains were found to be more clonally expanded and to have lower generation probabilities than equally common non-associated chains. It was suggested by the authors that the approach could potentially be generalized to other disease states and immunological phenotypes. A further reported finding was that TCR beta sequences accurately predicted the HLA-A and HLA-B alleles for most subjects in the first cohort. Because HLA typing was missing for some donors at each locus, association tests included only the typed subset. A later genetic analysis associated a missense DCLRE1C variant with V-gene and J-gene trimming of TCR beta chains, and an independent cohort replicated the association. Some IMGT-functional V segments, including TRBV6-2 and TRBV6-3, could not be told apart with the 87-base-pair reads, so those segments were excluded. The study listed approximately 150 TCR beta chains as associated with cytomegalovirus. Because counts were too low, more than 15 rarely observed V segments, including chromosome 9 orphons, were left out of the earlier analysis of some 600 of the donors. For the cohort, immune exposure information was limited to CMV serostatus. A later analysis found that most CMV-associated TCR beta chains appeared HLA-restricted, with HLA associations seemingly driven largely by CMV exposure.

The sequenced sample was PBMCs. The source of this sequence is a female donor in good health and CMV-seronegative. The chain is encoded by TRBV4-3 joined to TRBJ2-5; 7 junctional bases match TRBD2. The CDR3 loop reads CASSQDPASGETQYF. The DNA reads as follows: TGCGCCAGCAGCCAAGACCCGGCTAGCGGAGAGACCCAGTACTTC.